Following are 3 T cell receptor beta chains from one sample sequenced in a study of OX40 agonist ivuxolimab in advanced cancers. Generated by immunoSEQ multiplex PCR, the TCRdb table keeps only in-frame clones and is missing some. The sample lists roughly 100,000 clones, approximately 90% occurring once. Sequences were derived from CD4+ or CD8+ T cells sorted from blood, sampled in a trial of the OX40 agonist ivuxolimab. Every receptor here comes from an adult with an advanced solid tumor such as melanoma, head and neck, liver or kidney cancer.

On this clone: One end of the junction does not line up with germline, which may come from a read error. This chain links TRBV11-2 with TRBJ1-2, with a possible D match to TRBD1 (6 bases). Germline assignment: CDR1 SGHAT and CDR2 FQNNGV. The CDR3 extends over 11 amino acids. The CDR3 loop reads CASSLDRDKYF. The CDR3 DNA follows: TGTGCCAGCAGCTTAGATCGGGACAAATACTTC.

This clone was detected only once. The chain links TRBV15 to TRBJ1-6; 7 positions match TRBD1. The germline gives CDR1 LNHNV, CDR2 YYDKDF (reference sequence). CDR3 size: 13 residues. J was trimmed by 10 bases and V by 5 bases; bases with no gene match: 5. CDR3 DNA sequence: TGTGCCACCAGCCCGGGACAGCTATCACCCCTCCACTTT. Protein sequence: CATSPGQLSPLHF.

The rearrangement links TRBV6-1 to TRBJ1-2, with D unclear. CDR3 length: 11 amino acids. Germline V gene sequence: CDR1 MNHNS, CDR2 SASEGT. V lost 7 bases and J 6 bases, leaving 9 bases between the germline ends. The CDR3 sequence: CASITGHGYTF. The CDR3 DNA sequence: TGTGCCAGCATTACTGGGCATGGCTACACCTTC.